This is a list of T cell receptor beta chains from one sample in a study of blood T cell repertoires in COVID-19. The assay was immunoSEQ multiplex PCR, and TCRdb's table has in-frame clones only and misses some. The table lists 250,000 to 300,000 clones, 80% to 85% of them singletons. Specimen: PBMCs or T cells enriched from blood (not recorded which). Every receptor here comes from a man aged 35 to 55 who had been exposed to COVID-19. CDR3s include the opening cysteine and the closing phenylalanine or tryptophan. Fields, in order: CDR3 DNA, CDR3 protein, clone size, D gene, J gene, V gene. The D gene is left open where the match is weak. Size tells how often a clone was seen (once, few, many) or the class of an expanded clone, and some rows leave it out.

TGTGCTAGCAGCTCCCGAAGGGGGAGCCAAGAGACCCAGTACTTC	CASSSRRGSQETQYF	NA	NA	TRBJ2-5	TRBV7-7
TGTGCCAGCAGCCTACCAGGGGGTAGGGAGACCCAGTACTTC	CASSLPGGRETQYF	NA	TRBD1	TRBJ2-5	TRBV4-2
TGTGCCAGCAGTTTATCGAGCACAGTTCCTGCCTACGAGCAGTACTTC	CASSLSSTVPAYEQYF	once	NA	TRBJ2-7	TRBV27
TGTGCCAGCAGCCCCCATACAGGGTTGCAGTACTTC	CASSPHTGLQYF	once	NA	TRBJ2-7	TRBV3-1/TRBV3-2
TGTGCCAGTTCCCCCGGGACAGGGGGCGAAGTAAATGAAAAACTGTTTTTT	CASSPGTGGEVNEKLFF	NA	TRBD1	TRBJ1-4	TRBV19
TGTGCCAGTAGTATAGGGACAGGGGGTCTCTATGGCTACACCTTC	CASSIGTGGLYGYTF	NA	TRBD1	TRBJ1-2	TRBV19
TGTGCCACCAGCAGAGATTCTGGCGCCGGGTCTTCCTACACCTTC	CATSRDSGAGSSYTF	NA	NA	TRBJ1-2	TRBV15
TGTGCCAGCAGCTGGCGGGAAGACAATGAGCAGTTCTTC	CASSWREDNEQFF	NA	NA	TRBJ2-1	TRBV7-3
TGTGCCAGCAGTTTAACAGGACAGGGGGCGAACAATGAGCAGTTCTTC	CASSLTGQGANNEQFF	NA	TRBD1	TRBJ2-1	TRBV28
TGTGCCAGCAGCCTCGGGACAGGGTACGAGCAGTACTTC	CASSLGTGYEQYF	NA	TRBD1	TRBJ2-7	TRBV12-3/TRBV12-4
TGTGCCAGCAGCGGGACACAGGGGTCTCAGCAGTTCTTC	CASSGTQGSQQFF	once	TRBD1	TRBJ2-1	TRBV9
TGTGCCAGCAGTCCCCCGGGGAGGGATTATGGCTACACCTTC	CASSPPGRDYGYTF	NA	NA	TRBJ1-2	TRBV28
TGTGCCAGCAGGGGGGGACAGGGGGCGGTGAGCAATCAGCCCCAGCATTTT	CASRGGQGAVSNQPQHF	NA	TRBD1	TRBJ1-5	TRBV27
TGTGCCAGCAGTGAAACGGGAACTATTTACGAGCAGTACTTC	CASSETGTIYEQYF	NA	NA	TRBJ2-7	TRBV2
TGCGCCAGCAGTGAGTCGACTCTTTTCCCCACGCTCTTC	CASSESTLFPTLF	NA	NA	TRBJ2-1	TRBV10-2
TGCGCCAGCAAGCGGGACGGGGAGCTGTTTTTT	CASKRDGELFF	NA	TRBD2	TRBJ2-2	TRBV5-1
TGTGCCAGCAGCTTTGACAGGGGAGATGGCTACACCTTC	CASSFDRGDGYTF	NA	TRBD1	TRBJ1-2	TRBV7-3
TGTGCCAGCAGCCAAAAACCGGGACAGGGTTCCTACGAGCAGTACTTC	CASSQKPGQGSYEQYF	NA	TRBD1	TRBJ2-7	TRBV14
TGCGCCAGCAGCCAAGCATTCGGGCAGGGGGAGGACATTCAGTACTTC	CASSQAFGQGEDIQYF	NA	NA	TRBJ2-4	TRBV4-1
TGTGCCTGGAGTGCCGAGACTGAAGCTTTCTTT	CAWSAETEAFF	NA	NA	TRBJ1-1	TRBV30
TGTGCCAGCTCACGCGCTCAATCATACGAGCAGTACTTC	CASSRAQSYEQYF	NA	NA	TRBJ2-7	TRBV18
TGCAGCGTTGTTAAAGGGGAGGGTGGCTACACCTTC	CSVVKGEGGYTF	NA	NA	TRBJ1-2	TRBV29-1
TGTGCAAGCAGTTTGGGTCCCTCAGGGGGCTACACCTTC	CASSLGPSGGYTF	NA	NA	TRBJ1-2	TRBV27
TGTGCCAGCAGTTTTCGTCAGGTCTCGGCTGAAGCTTTCTTT	CASSFRQVSAEAFF	few	NA	TRBJ1-1	TRBV28
TGTGCCACCAGACCCTCCGGGGCGGGGATTTCGCAGTACTTC	CATRPSGAGISQYF	NA	NA	TRBJ2-7	TRBV15
TGTGCTAGTGGTTTGGTGGCGGGGTTCGCCCAGTACTTC	CASGLVAGFAQYF	NA	NA	TRBJ2-5	TRBV12-5
TGCGCCAGCAGGACTAGCGGGAGGGAATCCTACAATGAGCAGTTCTTC	CASRTSGRESYNEQFF	NA	TRBD2	TRBJ2-1	TRBV5-1
TGTGCCAGCAGCCTGGAGGGGCGCGGGAACATTCAGTACTTC	CASSLEGRGNIQYF	once	NA	TRBJ2-4	TRBV27
TGTGCCAGCAGCCCGCGGGGAAGAAATTCACCCCTCCACTTT	CASSPRGRNSPLHF	NA	NA	TRBJ1-6	TRBV3-1/TRBV3-2
TGTGCCAGCAGCTTAGGGGGGGTTGGAGAGACCCAGTACTTC	CASSLGGVGETQYF	once	NA	TRBJ2-5	TRBV7-9
TGTGCCAGCACGACAGTGAACACCGGGGAGCTGTTTTTT	CASTTVNTGELFF	NA	NA	TRBJ2-2	TRBV27
TGTGCCAGCAGCTCCCTAGCGGACCACAATGAGCAGTTCTTC	CASSSLADHNEQFF	NA	TRBD2	TRBJ2-1	TRBV11-2
TGTGCCAGCAGAGTCGGAGGTTCACCCCTCCACTTT	CASRVGGSPLHF	few	NA	TRBJ1-6	TRBV12-3/TRBV12-4
TGTGCCAGCAGCTTAATACCCACGAAGGGGTTCACTAATGAAAAACTGTTTTTT	CASSLIPTKGFTNEKLFF	NA	NA	TRBJ1-4	TRBV7-3
TGTGCCAGCAGCCCGGGGGGGACCTGGGACTACGAGCAGTACTTC	CASSPGGTWDYEQYF	NA	TRBD2	TRBJ2-7	TRBV3-1/TRBV3-2
TGTGCCAGCAGCCCTGCCGGACAAAACAGCAATCAGCCCCAGCATTTT	CASSPAGQNSNQPQHF	NA	NA	TRBJ1-5	TRBV7-8
TGTGCCAGCAGCCACAGGACCGGGGAGCTGTTTTTT	CASSHRTGELFF	NA	NA	TRBJ2-2	TRBV11-2
TGTGCCAGCAGCCGGGGGGAGGGCATTCAGTACTTC	CASSRGEGIQYF	NA	TRBD2	TRBJ2-4	TRBV2
TGTGCCAGCAGTTCCCTAGCCGGGGAGCTGTTTTTT	CASSSLAGELFF	NA	NA	TRBJ2-2	TRBV6-5
TGCAGCGTTCCTTCGAACTATGGCTACACCTTC	CSVPSNYGYTF	NA	NA	TRBJ1-2	TRBV29-1
TGTGCCAGCAGCCACCCCGCGGGAGAGATCTACGAGCAGTACTTC	CASSHPAGEIYEQYF	NA	TRBD2	TRBJ2-7	TRBV4-2
TGTGCCAGCAGTTTAGCGGACAGGGCTGAAGCTTTCTTT	CASSLADRAEAFF	once	TRBD1	TRBJ1-1	TRBV12-3/TRBV12-4
TGCAGCGTGGGGACAGGGTCAGATACGCAGTATTTT	CSVGTGSDTQYF	NA	TRBD1	TRBJ2-3	TRBV29-1
TGTGCCACCACCACAGGGTTCGACTACAATGAGCAGTTCTTC	CATTTGFDYNEQFF	NA	NA	TRBJ2-1	TRBV24-1
TGCGCCAGCAGCCAGCTAGTCTCCGGTGGCCGAGGGTCACCCCTCCACTTT	CASSQLVSGGRGSPLHF	few	NA	TRBJ1-6	TRBV4-1
TGTGCCAGCAGCACGCGACAGGGGACGGAACTGTTTTTT	CASSTRQGTELFF	NA	TRBD1	TRBJ1-4	TRBV7-9
TGTGCCAGCAGCCAAGAGGAGACAGGGATGACGGAGACCCAGTACTTC	CASSQEETGMTETQYF	NA	TRBD1	TRBJ2-5	TRBV3-1/TRBV3-2
TGTGCCAGCAGCTTGGCTCTAGCGGGGGGCAATGAGCAGTTCTTC	CASSLALAGGNEQFF	NA	TRBD2	TRBJ2-1	TRBV5-6
TGTGCCAGCGGGTCAGGGACTAACTATGGCTACACCTTC	CASGSGTNYGYTF	NA	NA	TRBJ1-2	TRBV5-5
TGTGCCAGCGCTGAAAGACAGGGGCTGAACACTGAAGCTTTCTTT	CASAERQGLNTEAFF	NA	TRBD1	TRBJ1-1	TRBV11-3
TGCGCCAGCAGAGCGAGTTCTAGCACAGATACGCAGTATTTT	CASRASSSTDTQYF	NA	NA	TRBJ2-3	TRBV5-1
TGTGCCAGCAGCGTAGATCTAGCGGGACGCCTCACAGATACGCAGTATTTT	CASSVDLAGRLTDTQYF	NA	TRBD2	TRBJ2-3	TRBV9